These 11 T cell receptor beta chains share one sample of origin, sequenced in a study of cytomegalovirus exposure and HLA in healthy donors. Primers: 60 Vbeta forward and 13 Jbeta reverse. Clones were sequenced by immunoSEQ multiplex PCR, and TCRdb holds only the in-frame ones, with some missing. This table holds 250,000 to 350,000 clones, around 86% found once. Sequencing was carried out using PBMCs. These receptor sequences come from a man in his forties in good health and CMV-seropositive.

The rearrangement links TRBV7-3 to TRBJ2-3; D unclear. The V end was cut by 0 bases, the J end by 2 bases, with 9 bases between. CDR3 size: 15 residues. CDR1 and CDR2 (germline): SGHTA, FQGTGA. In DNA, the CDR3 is TGTGCCAGCAGCTTAACGTCTCTAACCACAGATACGCAGTATTTT. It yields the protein CASSLTSLTTDTQYF.

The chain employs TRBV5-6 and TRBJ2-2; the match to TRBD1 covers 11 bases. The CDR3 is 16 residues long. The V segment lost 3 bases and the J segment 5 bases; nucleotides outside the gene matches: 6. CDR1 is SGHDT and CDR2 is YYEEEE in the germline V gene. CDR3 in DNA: TGTGCCAGCAGCTGGGACAGGGGGGTAATGACCGGGGAGCTGTTTTTT. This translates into CASSWDRGVMTGELFF.

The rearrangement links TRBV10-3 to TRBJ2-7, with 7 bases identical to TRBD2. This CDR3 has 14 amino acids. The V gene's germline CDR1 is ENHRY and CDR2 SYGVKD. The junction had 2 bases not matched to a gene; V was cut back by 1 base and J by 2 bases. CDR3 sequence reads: CAISEFGGTYEQYF. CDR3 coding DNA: TGTGCCATCAGTGAGTTCGGGGGGACCTACGAGCAGTACTTC.

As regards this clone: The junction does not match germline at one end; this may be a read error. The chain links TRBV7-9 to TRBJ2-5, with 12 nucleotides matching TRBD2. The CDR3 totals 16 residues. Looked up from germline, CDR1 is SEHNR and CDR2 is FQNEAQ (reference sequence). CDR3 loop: CSSSQKTSGSKETQYF. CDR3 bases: TGTTCCAGCAGCCAAAAGACTAGCGGGAGTAAAGAGACCCAGTACTTC.

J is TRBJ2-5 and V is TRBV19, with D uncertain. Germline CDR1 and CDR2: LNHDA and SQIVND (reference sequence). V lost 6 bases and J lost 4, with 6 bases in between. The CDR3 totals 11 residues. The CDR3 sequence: CASRLGETQYF. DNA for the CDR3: TGTGCCAGTAGACTCGGAGAGACCCAGTACTTC.

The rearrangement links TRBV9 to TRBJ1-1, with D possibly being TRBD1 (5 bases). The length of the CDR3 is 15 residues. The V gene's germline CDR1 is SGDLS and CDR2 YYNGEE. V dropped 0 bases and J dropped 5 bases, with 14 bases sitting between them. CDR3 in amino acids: CASSVGAGGGTEAFF. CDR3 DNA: TGTGCCAGCAGCGTAGGGGCCGGGGGTGGTACTGAAGCTTTCTTT.

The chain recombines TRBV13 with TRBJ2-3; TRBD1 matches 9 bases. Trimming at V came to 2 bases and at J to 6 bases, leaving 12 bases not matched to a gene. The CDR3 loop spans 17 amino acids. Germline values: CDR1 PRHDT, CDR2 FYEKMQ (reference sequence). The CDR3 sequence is CASSLRMGTGWRDTQYF. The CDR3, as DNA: TGTGCCAGCAGCTTAAGAATGGGGACAGGGTGGCGGGATACGCAGTATTTT.

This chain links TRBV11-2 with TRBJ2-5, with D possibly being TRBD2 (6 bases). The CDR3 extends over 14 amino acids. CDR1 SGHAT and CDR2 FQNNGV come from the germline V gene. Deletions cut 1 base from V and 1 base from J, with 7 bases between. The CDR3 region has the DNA TGTGCCAGCAGCTTAGCGGGAGTCCAAGAGACCCAGTACTTC. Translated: CASSLAGVQETQYF.

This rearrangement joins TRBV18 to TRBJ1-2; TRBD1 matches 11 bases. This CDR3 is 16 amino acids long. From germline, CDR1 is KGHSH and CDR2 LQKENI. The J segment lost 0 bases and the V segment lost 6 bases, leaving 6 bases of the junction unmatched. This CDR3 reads CASSPDRGLTNYGYTF. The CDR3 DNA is TGTGCCAGCTCCCCGGACAGGGGGCTTACTAACTATGGCTACACCTTC.

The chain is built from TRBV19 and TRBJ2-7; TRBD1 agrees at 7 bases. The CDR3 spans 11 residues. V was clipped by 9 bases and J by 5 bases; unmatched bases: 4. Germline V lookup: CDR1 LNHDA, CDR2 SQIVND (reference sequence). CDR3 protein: CASSTGDEQYF. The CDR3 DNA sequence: TGTGCCAGCTCAACAGGGGACGAGCAGTACTTC. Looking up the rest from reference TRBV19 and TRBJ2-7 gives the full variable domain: DGGITQSPKYLFRKEGQNVTLSCEQNLNHDAMYWYRQDPGQGLRLIYYSQIVNDFQKGDIAEGYSVSREKKESFPLTVTSAQKNPTAFYLCASSTGDEQYFGPGTRLTVT.

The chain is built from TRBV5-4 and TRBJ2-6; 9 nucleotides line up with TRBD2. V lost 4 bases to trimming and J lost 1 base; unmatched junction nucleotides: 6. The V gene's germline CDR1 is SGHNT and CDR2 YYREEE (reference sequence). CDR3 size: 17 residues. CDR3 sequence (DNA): TGTGCCAGCAGCCTTCCTAGCGGGAAGTCTGGGGCCAACGTCCTGACTTTC. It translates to CASSLPSGKSGANVLTF. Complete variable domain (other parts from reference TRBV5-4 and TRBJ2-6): ETGVTQSPTHLIKTRGQQVTLRCSSQSGHNTVSWYQQALGQGPQFIFQYYREEENGRGNFPPRFSGLQFPNYSSELNVNALELDDSALYLCASSLPSGKSGANVLTFGAGSRLTVL.